Listed below are T cell receptor beta chains from one sample, sequenced in a study of blood T cell repertoires in COVID-19. Data came from immunoSEQ multiplex PCR; TCRdb stores just in-frame clones and leaves some out. The sample yields 150,000 to 200,000 clones, roughly 85% seen once. Sequenced: PBMCs or T cells enriched from blood (not recorded which). The receptors were sampled from a man between 35 and 55 years old who had recovered from COVID-19. Each CDR3 is given with its conserved first and last residue. D genes are given only for firm matches. Some rows have no size entry. The others give once, few or many, or a class for an expanded clone.

>-|TRBJ1-4|-|TRBV18
CASSPGTNEKLFF
TGTGCCAGCTCACCAGGCACTAATGAAAAACTGTTTTTT
>TRBD1|TRBJ2-3|-|TRBV4-1
CASSQEGQGYADTQYF
TGCGCCAGCAGCCAAGAGGGACAGGGGTATGCGGATACGCAGTATTTT
>-|TRBJ1-5|once|TRBV6-5
CASSMQGIDNQPQHF
TGTGCCAGCAGCATGCAGGGGATTGACAATCAGCCCCAGCATTTT
>TRBD1|TRBJ2-1|-|TRBV9
CASSEAAGGWGDEQFF
TGTGCCAGCAGCGAGGCGGCAGGGGGCTGGGGGGATGAGCAGTTCTTC
>-|TRBJ2-1|-|TRBV13
CASSLVGGGEQFF
TGTGCCAGCAGCTTAGTAGGGGGAGGGGAGCAGTTCTTC
>-|TRBJ1-1|-|TRBV14
CASSRSVNTEAFF
TGTGCCAGCAGCCGTTCGGTGAACACTGAAGCTTTCTTT
>TRBD1|TRBJ1-1|-|TRBV30
CAWTRQGARTEAFF
TGTGCCTGGACCCGACAGGGGGCCCGAACTGAAGCTTTCTTT
>TRBD1|TRBJ1-2|-|TRBV28
CASSSPDRGRDYGYTF
TGTGCCAGCAGTTCTCCGGACAGGGGGCGTGACTATGGCTACACCTTC
>TRBD2|TRBJ2-7|-|TRBV30
CAWSVGGLVETYEQYF
TGTGCCTGGAGTGTAGGGGGACTAGTGGAAACATACGAGCAGTACTTC
>-|TRBJ1-3|-|TRBV7-9
CASSARQRNSGNTIYF
TGTGCCAGCAGCGCCAGACAGAGGAACTCTGGAAACACCATATATTTT
>-|TRBJ1-2|-|TRBV2
CASKGVNYGYTF
TGTGCCAGCAAAGGGGTTAACTATGGCTACACCTTC
>-|TRBJ2-1|-|TRBV24-1
CATSDLGGNEQFF
TGTGCCACCAGTGATTTGGGGGGGAATGAGCAGTTCTTC
>TRBD2|TRBJ2-7|once|TRBV5-5
CASTLGGSGYEQYF
TGTGCCAGCACCCTGGGGGGTAGCGGGTACGAGCAGTACTTC
>-|TRBJ2-1|-|TRBV1
CTSSPDGTLYNEQFF
TGCACCAGCAGCCCAGATGGGACTCTCTACAATGAGCAGTTCTTC
>TRBD1|TRBJ1-4|-|TRBV5-5
CASSPWPGQSNEKLFF
TGTGCCAGCAGCCCCTGGCCGGGACAGAGTAATGAAAAACTGTTTTTT
>-|TRBJ1-2|-|TRBV2
CASSDLDRIVPYGYTF
TGTGCCAGCAGTGACCTAGACAGGATTGTACCTTATGGCTACACCTTC
>TRBD1|TRBJ1-3|-|TRBV7-6
CASSFGQGTGNTIYF
TGTGCCAGCAGCTTCGGACAGGGGACTGGAAACACCATATATTTT
>-|TRBJ1-3|-|TRBV7-9
CASSAGDAGNTIYF
TGTGCCAGCAGCGCAGGGGACGCTGGAAACACCATATATTTT
>TRBD1|TRBJ1-1|-|TRBV18
CASSLDRGTNTEAFF
TGTGCCAGCTCACTCGACAGGGGGACGAACACTGAAGCTTTCTTT
>-|TRBJ2-5|-|TRBV3-1/TRBV3-2
CASSLGSYQTQYF
TGTGCCAGCAGCCTTGGTAGCTACCAGACCCAGTACTTC
>TRBD1|TRBJ1-1|-|TRBV5-1
CASSLSDREAFF
TGCGCCAGCAGCCTGTCTGACAGGGAGGCTTTCTTT
>-|TRBJ1-2|few|TRBV6-5
CASGLPDLRGYTF
TGTGCCAGCGGGCTCCCCGACCTCCGGGGCTACACCTTC
>TRBD1|TRBJ1-1|-|TRBV3-1/TRBV3-2
CASSPYGDRGTAFF
TGTGCCAGCAGCCCCTATGGGGACAGGGGAACGGCTTTCTTT
>-|TRBJ2-7|-|TRBV29-1
CSVGGLEQYF
TGCAGCGTTGGAGGGCTCGAGCAGTACTTC
>-|TRBJ2-3|-|TRBV5-1
CASSLDSPEDTQYF
TGCGCCAGCAGCTTGGACTCGCCTGAAGATACGCAGTATTTT
>TRBD1|TRBJ1-2|once|TRBV19
CASSINRGPRRHGYTF
TGTGCCAGTAGTATCAACAGGGGGCCAAGGCGTCACGGCTACACCTTC
>TRBD1|TRBJ1-2|-|TRBV14
CASSLGTGTNYGYTF
TGTGCCAGCAGCCTAGGGACAGGTACTAACTATGGCTACACCTTC
>-|TRBJ1-3|-|TRBV10-3
CAISEPRAAGNTIYF
TGTGCCATCAGTGAGCCCAGGGCAGCTGGAAACACCATATATTTT
>-|TRBJ1-6|-|TRBV12-5
CASGGLGGSPLHF
TGTGCTAGTGGTGGGTTAGGAGGTTCACCCCTCCACTTT
>-|TRBJ2-1|-|TRBV30
CAWSRGLLDEQFF
TGTGCCTGGAGTCGGGGTCTCCTCGATGAGCAGTTCTTC
>TRBD1|TRBJ2-7|-|TRBV28
CASSLRTGEEYF
TGTGCCAGCAGTTTGAGGACAGGAGAAGAGTACTTC
>-|TRBJ1-1|-|TRBV5-1
CASRTDNTEAFF
TGCGCCAGCAGAACAGATAACACTGAAGCTTTCTTT
>TRBD1|TRBJ2-5|-|TRBV9
CASSVRTGETQYF
TGTGCCAGCAGCGTACGGACAGGGGAGACCCAGTACTTC
>-|TRBJ2-2|-|TRBV9
CASSVDPVNTGELFF
TGTGCCAGCAGCGTAGATCCAGTAAACACCGGGGAGCTGTTTTTT
>TRBD1|TRBJ1-4|-|TRBV7-8
CASSYDRGLNEKLFF
TGTGCCAGCAGCTACGACAGGGGCCTAAATGAAAAACTGTTTTTT
>-|TRBJ1-2|-|TRBV30
CAWYHDRIYGYTF
TGTGCCTGGTACCATGACAGAATCTATGGCTACACCTTC
>-|TRBJ2-1|-|TRBV15
CATSRVGVEQFF
TGTGCCACCAGCAGGGTGGGAGTCGAGCAGTTCTTC
>TRBD1|TRBJ1-4|-|TRBV29-1
CSVKRGQNEKLFF
TGCAGCGTTAAGAGGGGGCAGAATGAAAAACTGTTTTTT
>TRBD2|TRBJ2-1|-|TRBV7-3
CASSRLAGAALEQFF
TGTGCCAGCAGCCGACTAGCGGGGGCCGCCCTCGAGCAGTTCTTC
>TRBD1|TRBJ1-5|-|TRBV28
CASSFVGQGSSNQPQHF
TGTGCCAGCAGTTTCGTGGGACAGGGGTCTAGCAATCAGCCCCAGCATTTT
>TRBD1|TRBJ1-1|-|TRBV19
CASSRTGNTEAFF
TGTGCCAGTAGTCGGACAGGCAACACTGAAGCTTTCTTT
>-|TRBJ2-3|-|TRBV7-2
CASRARLFTDTQYF
TGTGCCAGCAGGGCCCGACTATTCACAGATACGCAGTATTTT
>-|TRBJ1-6|-|TRBV28
CATLRGGNSYNSPLHF
TGTGCCACCCTGAGGGGGGGTAACTCCTATAATTCACCCCTCCACTTT
>TRBD2|TRBJ2-5|-|TRBV5-4
CASSLVGLEETQYF
TGTGCCAGCAGCTTGGTGGGACTAGAAGAGACCCAGTACTTC
>-|TRBJ2-3|-|TRBV29-1
CSVPLGATDTQYF
TGCAGCGTTCCTTTGGGGGCTACAGATACGCAGTATTTT
>TRBD1|TRBJ1-2|-|TRBV5-5
CASSSRGRGYTF
TGTGCCAGCAGCTCCAGGGGGAGAGGCTACACCTTC
>TRBD1|TRBJ2-1|-|TRBV29-1
CSVEDWTGGSYNEQFF
TGCAGCGTTGAAGATTGGACAGGGGGCTCCTACAATGAGCAGTTCTTC
>TRBD1|TRBJ2-1|-|TRBV7-7
CASSLGQGAGNNEQFF
TGTGCTAGCAGCTTGGGACAGGGGGCAGGGAACAATGAGCAGTTCTTC
>TRBD2|TRBJ2-1|-|TRBV12-3/TRBV12-4
CATGTSGGGEQFF
TGTGCCACCGGGACTAGCGGGGGTGGTGAGCAGTTCTTC
>-|TRBJ1-6|-|TRBV11-3
CASSLDQQGDSPLHF
TGTGCCAGCAGCTTAGATCAACAGGGAGACTCACCCCTCCACTTT
>TRBD1|TRBJ1-6|-|TRBV30
CAWVDRGNSPLHF
TGTGCCTGGGTGGACAGGGGGAATTCACCCCTCCACTTT
>-|TRBJ2-4|-|TRBV4-1
CASSQDRADEWIQYF
TGCGCCAGCAGCCAAGATCGAGCGGATGAATGGATTCAGTACTTC
>TRBD1|TRBJ1-4|-|TRBV5-5
CASSPGTGSEKLFF
TGTGCCAGCAGCCCCGGGACAGGGAGTGAAAAACTGTTTTTT
>TRBD2|TRBJ2-1|-|TRBV19
CASASGSNYGEQFF
TGTGCCAGCGCCAGCGGGAGTAATTATGGTGAGCAGTTCTTC
>TRBD1|TRBJ2-3|-|TRBV7-9
CASSSLGTGASDTQYF
TGTGCCAGCAGCTCCCTGGGGACAGGGGCATCAGATACGCAGTATTTT
>TRBD2|TRBJ2-7|once|TRBV7-9
CASETSGYEQYF
TGTGCCTCCGAAACTAGCGGGTACGAGCAGTACTTC
>TRBD1|TRBJ1-3|once|TRBV9
CASSAVTGGAGNTIYF
TGTGCCAGCAGCGCTGTCACAGGGGGCGCGGGAAACACCATATATTTT
>TRBD2|TRBJ2-7|once|TRBV19
CASSIVAGGPYEQYF
TGTGCCAGTAGTATCGTAGCGGGAGGGCCCTACGAGCAGTACTTC
>TRBD1|TRBJ1-1|-|TRBV10-3
CAIRARDRVEAFF
TGTGCCATCAGAGCCCGGGACAGGGTCGAGGCTTTCTTT
>-|TRBJ2-1|once|TRBV21-1
CASSTRETSGDNEQFF
TGTGCCAGCAGCACACGAGAGACTAGCGGAGACAATGAGCAGTTCTTC